The next 13 T cell receptor beta chains were all read from a single sample in a study of post-analysis software for immune sequencing data. Regarding the study as a whole: Compared with controls, patients had more of about 5 TRBV segments, including TRBV5-6, TRBV5-1 and TRBV20-1.

Tagging with unique molecular identifiers was a feature of the TCR beta cDNA libraries. TCRdb ran MiXCR on the PCR reads and lists one entry per CDR3 protein. This sample has roughly 730,000 distinct CDR3 sequences, with roughly 29% found just once. No cognate antigen is known for these TCRs. Sequencing input: blood. These receptors were obtained from a girl aged 5 to 17 with multiple sclerosis.

This clonotype was recorded a few times. The chain couples TRBV6-2 or TRBV6-3 to TRBJ2-7; 8 bases are shared with TRBD1. There are 16 residues in the CDR3. J lost 2 bases, V lost 3 bases, and 9 bases had no gene match. Germline CDR1 MNHEY, CDR2 SVGEGT. CDR3 nucleotide sequence: TGTGCCAGCAGTTATAAAGGGACAGGAGGCGCCTACGAGCAGTACTTC. Protein sequence: CASSYKGTGGAYEQYF.

This clonotype was picked up a small number of times. J is TRBJ1-2 and V is TRBV4-1; D not certain. Germline lookup yields CDR1 MGHRA and CDR2 YSYEKL. The CDR3 covers 16 residues. V shed 5 bases and J shed 4 bases, with 20 bases lying between them. CDR3 region: CASSTPRGWGGYGYTF. The CDR3 nucleotides are TGCGCCAGCAGCACCCCACGTGGTTGGGGAGGCTATGGCTACACCTTC.

Only a few counts were recorded for this clonotype. V and J are TRBV5-1 and TRBJ2-3; D remains unclear. Deletions cut 6 bases from V and 4 bases from J, with 15 bases between. The CDR3 is 14 amino acids. Germline CDR1 reads SGHRS; CDR2 reads YFSETQ. The CDR3 bases are TGCGCCAGCACACTCCAGGCCTCCCCAGATACGCAGTATTTT. Residues: CASTLQASPDTQYF.

This chain uses TRBV7-2 with TRBJ2-1; D remains unclear. Germline V lookup: CDR1 SGHTA, CDR2 FQGNSA. With 1 base removed from V and 7 bases from J, the gap between germline ends came to 8 bases. This CDR3 comprises 13 residues. The CDR3 DNA reads as TGTGCCAGCAGCTTAGTGGTGGCGAATGAGCAGTTCTTC. Encoded protein: CASSLVVANEQFF.

The chain couples TRBV20-1 to TRBJ2-1; no clear D gene. The CDR3 has 13 residues. CDR1 and CDR2 (germline): DFQATT, SNEGSKA (reference sequence). The V end lost 4 bases, the J end lost 13 bases, and 20 bases lay between the germline ends. In DNA form, the CDR3 reads TGCAGTGCTAAGGCCGTCCAGCGTGAGACCCAGTTCTTC. Residues: CSAKAVQRETQFF.

This rearrangement joins TRBV5-1 to TRBJ2-4; TRBD2 matches 7 bases. Germline-derived CDR1 and CDR2 are SGHRS and YFSETQ. This CDR3 contains 16 residues. V gave up 6 bases and J gave up 3 bases; unmatched junction bases: 12. CDR3 residues: CASTKAWGGSKNIQYF. CDR3 bases: TGCGCCAGCACCAAAGCGTGGGGGGGGAGCAAAAACATTCAGTACTTC.

This clonotype is a singleton in its sample. This rearrangement joins TRBV5-1 to TRBJ2-3; D is perhaps TRBD1 or TRBD2 (5 bases each). CDR1 is SGHRS, CDR2 YFSETQ, per germline. The V end was cut by 1 base, the J end by 6 bases, with 21 bases between. The CDR3 is made up of 17 amino acids. The CDR3, as DNA: TGCGCCAGCAGCTTGTCGCCGGGACCTACACAGTGGGATACGCAGTATTTT. This translates into CASSLSPGPTQWDTQYF. The whole variable domain, filled in from reference TRBV5-1 and TRBJ2-3, reads KAGVTQTPRYLIKTRGQQVTLSCSPISGHRSVSWYQQTPGQGLQFLFEYFSETQRNKGNFPGRFSGRQFSNSRSEMNVSTLELGDSALYLCASSLSPGPTQWDTQYFGPGTRLTVL.

This clonotype was seen a few times. The rearrangement uses TRBV20-1 and TRBJ2-5; 7 bases align to TRBD1. The germline gives CDR1 DFQATT, CDR2 SNEGSKA (reference sequence). The CDR3 consists of 13 residues. The V gene end was trimmed by 6 bases and the J gene end by 1 base; junction bases not matched to a gene: 5. The CDR3: CSAPRTGQETQYF. In nucleotides, the CDR3 is TGCAGTGCCCCGCGGACAGGCCAAGAGACCCAGTACTTC.

This clonotype was detected ten times or more. V and J are TRBV12-3 or TRBV12-4 and TRBJ2-3; 7 positions agree with TRBD1. The V and J ends lost 3 bases and 3 bases, in that order; junction bases with no gene match: 3. CDR3 length: 14 residues. For the CDR3, the DNA is TGTGCCAGCAGTTTCGGGACAGTTACAGATACGCAGTATTTT. It yields the protein CASSFGTVTDTQYF.

This clonotype was seen only once. This chain links TRBV6-1 with TRBJ2-1; 10 bases align to TRBD2. CDR1 MNHNS and CDR2 SASEGT come from the germline V gene. J was trimmed by 10 bases and V by 10 bases; bases with no gene match: 10. The CDR3 sequence is 13 residues long. For the CDR3, the DNA is TGTGCCAACAGGGATACGACTAGCGGGGAGCAGTTCTTC. Its protein is CANRDTTSGEQFF.

In this sample, this clonotype turned up once. This sequence joins TRBV20-1 and TRBJ1-2, with TRBD1 matching 10 bases. The CDR3 contains 13 residues. V dropped 6 bases and J dropped 3; count of bases not matched to a gene: 4. Germline V gives CDR1 DFQATT, CDR2 SNEGSKA (reference sequence). CDR3 in amino acids: CSAVDRGDYGYTF. CDR3 bases: TGCAGTGCGGTGGACAGGGGGGACTATGGCTACACCTTC.

This clonotype has more than one count but fewer than ten. The rearrangement links TRBV7-2 to TRBJ1-2; the D gene is possibly TRBD1 (5 bases). The CDR3 contains 12 residues. V lost 5 bases and J lost 8, with 12 bases in between. Germline CDR1 SGHTA, CDR2 FQGNSA. Written as DNA, the CDR3 is TGTGCCAGCAGCCAAGGGGTTTTCGGCTACACCTTC. Encoded protein: CASSQGVFGYTF.

The rearrangement links TRBV10-3 to TRBJ1-5; D perhaps matches TRBD1 (5 bases). Deletions cut 0 bases from V and 4 bases from J, with 10 bases between. There are 15 residues in the CDR3. Germline V gene data show CDR1 as ENHRY and CDR2 as SYGVKD. CDR3 sequence: CAISESRTPNQPQHF. The CDR3 coding sequence is TGTGCCATCAGTGAGTCGAGGACACCGAATCAGCCCCAGCATTTT.